These T cell receptor beta chains were read from a single sample in a study of blood T cells in healthy people across ages. TCRdb fed the 5' RACE reads into MiXCR, producing one record per CDR3 protein. The sample consists of about 590,000 distinct CDR3 sequences, 25% to 35% of them appearing once. The material sequenced was blood. Receptors originate from a woman of 80 years or more in good health. CDR3s include the opening cysteine and the closing phenylalanine or tryptophan. The order of the fields is J gene, clone size, D gene, V gene, CDR3 DNA, CDR3 protein. The D gene is left open where the match is weak. Only part of the rows carry a size: once, few, many, or a class if the clone is expanded.

>TRBJ2-2|.|.|TRBV9
TGTGCCAGCAGCGACTGGACCCCGGGCGGGGAGCTGTTTTTT
CASSDWTPGGELFF
>TRBJ2-1|many|.|TRBV5-6
TGTGCCAGCAGGCCCAGCTCCTACAATGAGCAGTTCTTC
CASRPSSYNEQFF
>TRBJ1-2|.|.|TRBV4-3
TGCGCCAGCAGTCTAGAACTGGGACTGGGGACTGGCTACACCTTC
CASSLELGLGTGYTF
>TRBJ1-2|few|TRBD1|TRBV7-9
TGTGCCAGCAGCTTCATCGCGCAGGGGGCTCATGGCTACACCTTC
CASSFIAQGAHGYTF
>TRBJ2-5|.|TRBD1|TRBV4-1
TGCGCCAGCAGCCCCTCCCCGGGACAGAGACTTGTGGCGTACTTC
CASSPSPGQRLVAYF
>TRBJ2-5|many|TRBD1|TRBV6-5
TGTGCCGCCTCTCAGGGGGCGTGGGAGACCCAGTACTTC
CAASQGAWETQYF
>TRBJ2-3|many|TRBD2|TRBV11-2
TGTGCCAGCAGCATTAGCGGGGACCTCACAGATACGCAGTATTTT
CASSISGDLTDTQYF
>TRBJ2-1|many|.|TRBV30
TGTGCCTGGAGTTTCCTAGGGGGGCTGGACAATGAGCAGTTCTTC
CAWSFLGGLDNEQFF
>TRBJ2-2|.|TRBD2|TRBV20-1
TGCAGTGCTAGTCCTAGCGGGGTAATATATACCGGGGAGCTGTTTTTT
CSASPSGVIYTGELFF
>TRBJ1-1|many|.|TRBV5-6
TGTGCCAGCAGTTACAGGTTCACTGAAGCTTTCTTT
CASSYRFTEAFF
>TRBJ2-1|many|TRBD2|TRBV5-1
TGCGCCAGCAGCCCGGGGGCTAGCGGGGGGTACAATGAGCAGTTCTTC
CASSPGASGGYNEQFF
>TRBJ2-4|.|.|TRBV30
TGTGCCTGGAGTGAACCTCCCCGAGCCAAAAACATTCAGTACTTC
CAWSEPPRAKNIQYF
>TRBJ1-1|few|.|TRBV7-9
TGTGCCAGCAGCTTAATTCGGGCGGCGAACACTGAAGCTTTCTTT
CASSLIRAANTEAFF
>TRBJ2-3|.|TRBD2|TRBV11-2
TGTGCCAGCAGCTTGAGTGAAGCGGGGGATGGAGATACGCAGTATTTT
CASSLSEAGDGDTQYF
>TRBJ2-3|.|.|TRBV29-1
TGCAGCGTTGAAGACTTGGTGTCCCCAGATACGCAGTATTTT
CSVEDLVSPDTQYF
>TRBJ1-2|few|.|TRBV20-1
TGCAGTGCTAGGCCCCAGGCGGGTGAAGGCTACACCTTC
CSARPQAGEGYTF
>TRBJ2-6|many|.|TRBV5-1
TGCGCCAGCAGCTCGGTTGCTGGGGCCAACGTCCTGACTTTC
CASSSVAGANVLTF
>TRBJ2-1|many|TRBD2|TRBV7-2
TGTGCCAGCAGCCCCCGAGCGGGGGCCTACAATGAGCAGTTCTTC
CASSPRAGAYNEQFF
>TRBJ1-1|.|TRBD1|TRBV11-2
TGTGCCAGCAGCGGACCTTCGGGACAGGACAATACTGAAGCTTTCTTT
CASSGPSGQDNTEAFF
>TRBJ2-7|many|.|TRBV27
TGTGCCAGCAGTTTAGGGCAGGAGTCCTACGAGCAGTACTTC
CASSLGQESYEQYF
>TRBJ2-1|.|TRBD2|TRBV2
TGTGCCAGCAGTGAAACCCCGGGACTAGCGGGGGGGCTTGAGCAGTTCTTC
CASSETPGLAGGLEQFF
>TRBJ2-1|few|.|TRBV19
TGTGCCAGTAGTATAGGGTCAGGTTGGGGCAATGAGCAGTTCTTC
CASSIGSGWGNEQFF
>TRBJ2-1|many|.|TRBV30
TGTGCCTGGGTGGGTAGCTCCTACAATGAGCAGTTCTTC
CAWVGSSYNEQFF
>TRBJ1-6|few|.|TRBV6-1
TGTGCCAGCAGTCCGCTACTCTATAATTCACCCCTCCACTTT
CASSPLLYNSPLHF
>TRBJ2-1|many|TRBD2|TRBV4-2
TGTGCCAGCAGCCAAGTCCCAGCGGGGTCCTACAATGAGCAGTTCTTC
CASSQVPAGSYNEQFF
>TRBJ2-7|many|.|TRBV20-1
TGCAGTGCTAGAGATATGACAGCGGGTAGGTACGAGCAGTACTTC
CSARDMTAGRYEQYF
>TRBJ2-1|many|TRBD2|TRBV4-1
TGCGCCAGCAGCCAAGTCGGGACTAGCGGGGTGGATGAGCAGTTCTTC
CASSQVGTSGVDEQFF
>TRBJ2-1|many|TRBD1|TRBV5-1
TGCGCCAGCAGCTTAGATCCCGGGACAGGGTTCAATGAGCAGTTCTTC
CASSLDPGTGFNEQFF
>TRBJ1-1|.|.|TRBV25-1
TGTGCCAGCAGTGATCCCCCGGACGGAGCTTTCTTT
CASSDPPDGAFF
>TRBJ1-1|.|.|TRBV7-2
TGTGCCAGCAGCTTAACGGCACCCGTTGAAGCTTTCTTT
CASSLTAPVEAFF
>TRBJ2-3|many|TRBD2|TRBV2
TGTGCCAGCAGTTTCCCCCTCGACCGTGGACTAGCGGGGGCCCATGACTACTCCCCGCAGTATTTT
CASSFPLDRGLAGAHDYSPQYF
>TRBJ1-4|.|.|TRBV7-2
TGTGCCAGCAGCTTGGCAACCTCAACTAATGAAAAACTGTTTTTT
CASSLATSTNEKLFF
>TRBJ1-5|.|.|TRBV18
TGTGCCAGCAGTGACAACTACAATCAGCCCCAGCATTTT
CASSDNYNQPQHF
>TRBJ2-7|many|TRBD2|TRBV29-1
TGCAGCGTTAGGACTAGCGCCGACGAGCAGTACTTC
CSVRTSADEQYF
>TRBJ2-7|.|TRBD2|TRBV20-1
TGCAGTGCTATTATTAGCGGGGGGCGATACAATGAGCAGTACTTC
CSAIISGGRYNEQYF
>TRBJ2-1|many|.|TRBV7-3
TGTGCCAGCAGCCCAGGGCGGGCAGCCTCCTACAATGAGCAGTTCTTC
CASSPGRAASYNEQFF
>TRBJ2-3|.|TRBD1|TRBV29-1
TGCAGCGTTTCAACAGGGGTCACAGATACGCAGTATTTT
CSVSTGVTDTQYF
>TRBJ1-2|few|.|TRBV6-6
TGTGCCAGTCGCGTCGGCGGGACTGAATTCTATGGCTACACCTTC
CASRVGGTEFYGYTF
>TRBJ1-2|.|.|TRBV20-1
TGCAGTGCTAGAGATCGCCCGGGCTACACCTTC
CSARDRPGYTF
>TRBJ1-1|many|.|TRBV5-1
TGTGCCAGCAGCTTAGCGGGGCCAAACACTGAAGCTTTCTTT
CASSLAGPNTEAFF
>TRBJ2-1|.|TRBD2|TRBV20-1
TGCAGTGCTAGACAGCGGGAGGGCCTCTCCTACAATGAGCAGTTCTTC
CSARQREGLSYNEQFF
>TRBJ1-1|many|.|TRBV10-3
TGTGCCATCAGTGGGTCAGTGAACACTGAAGCTTTCTTT
CAISGSVNTEAFF
>TRBJ1-5|.|.|TRBV2
TGTGCCAGCAGTGAAGGGGGCAGCCGTCAGCCCCAGCATTTT
CASSEGGSRQPQHF
>TRBJ2-5|many|.|TRBV4-1
TGCGCCAGCAGGTTGGAAGCGGAAGAGACCCAGTACTTC
CASRLEAEETQYF
>TRBJ1-3|.|TRBD1|TRBV29-1
TGCAGCGTTGAAGCTCGACAGGGTTCTGTCGGAAACACCATATATTTT
CSVEARQGSVGNTIYF
>TRBJ2-2|.|TRBD2|TRBV20-1
TGCAGTGTTAGAGGGGCTAGCGGGAGGGCCCGAAGTGACACCGGGGAGCTGTTTTTT
CSVRGASGRARSDTGELFF
>TRBJ1-5|.|.|TRBV20-1
TGCAGTGCTAGAGTTCCCGGGGGGGGCTATCAGCCCCAGCATTTT
CSARVPGGGYQPQHF
>TRBJ1-2|many|.|TRBV30
TGTGCCTGGAGTCGGCAGCAGTACAACTATGGCTACACCTTC
CAWSRQQYNYGYTF
>TRBJ1-5|many|.|TRBV4-2
TGTGCCAGCAGCCAGGTCGCTGATAGCAATCAGCCCCAGCATTTT
CASSQVADSNQPQHF
>TRBJ2-6|many|.|TRBV10-3
TGTGCCATCACCCCCTCTGGGGCCAACGTCCTGACTTTC
CAITPSGANVLTF
>TRBJ1-1|few|.|TRBV5-6
TGTGCCAGCAGCTGGACCGGGACAAGAACCACTGAAGCTTTCTTT
CASSWTGTRTTEAFF
>TRBJ1-1|many|.|TRBV6-5
TGTGCCAGCAGTTTGGACCCCCGGGGGACTGAAGCTTTCTTT
CASSLDPRGTEAFF
>TRBJ2-1|many|.|TRBV7-9
TGTGCCAGCAGCCCCTCCGGGCAGCCAACGAGAAACAATGAGCAGTTCTTC
CASSPSGQPTRNNEQFF
>TRBJ2-5|many|TRBD2|TRBV7-2
TGTGCCAGCAGCTTGGCCAGCGGGGGTATGAGAGAGACCCAGTACTTC
CASSLASGGMRETQYF
>TRBJ1-3|once|.|TRBV9
TGTGCCAGCAGCGTGGGAGCATGGCAGCACTCTGGAAACACCACATATTTT
CASSVGAWQHSGNTTYF